This TCR beta chain derives from a study of cytomegalovirus exposure and HLA in healthy donors. PCR used 60 Vbeta primers and 13 Jbeta primers. Data came from immunoSEQ multiplex PCR; TCRdb stores just in-frame clones and leaves some out. The table includes approximately 86,000 clones, roughly 85% detected once. Germline CDR1 reads SGHTA; CDR2 reads FQGNSA. The CDR3 spans 12 residues. Deletions cut 3 bases from V and 0 bases from J, with 3 bases between. This receptor was taken from a man aged 35-49 years in good health and CMV-seropositive. Sequencing was carried out using PBMCs. V is TRBV7-2 and J is TRBJ2-7; D gene uncertain. The CDR3 is CASSFSSYEQYF. The CDR3 DNA sequence: TGTGCCAGCAGCTTCAGCTCCTACGAGCAGTACTTC.